The rows below give T cell receptor beta chains drawn from one sample of a study of cytomegalovirus exposure and HLA in healthy donors. Profiling relied on immunoSEQ multiplex PCR, and the TCRdb table lists in-frame clones only, not all of them. The sample shows just over 200,000 clones, approximately 79% of them seen only once. Sequencing used PBMCs. These receptors all come from a man aged 50-60 years in good health and CMV-seronegative. The CDR3 runs from the conserved cysteine through the conserved F or W. The D gene is left open where the match is weak. Size is omitted from some rows. Given values are once, few, many or a class for expanded clones.

TRBJ2-1	.	TRBV6-6	once	CASILEVNTGEQFF	TGTGCCAGCATCCTGGAGGTAAACACTGGTGAGCAGTTCTTC
TRBJ1-1	.	TRBV7-6	few	CASSFMSNTEAFF	TGTGCCAGCAGCTTTATGTCGAACACTGAAGCTTTCTTT
TRBJ1-1	TRBD1	TRBV15	.	CATSGPGQGNTEAFF	TGTGCCACCAGCGGACCGGGACAGGGGAACACTGAAGCTTTCTTT
TRBJ2-2	TRBD2	TRBV7-3	.	CASSSTSGEKTGELFF	TGTGCCAGCAGCTCGACTAGCGGTGAAAAGACCGGGGAGCTGTTTTTT
TRBJ2-1	.	TRBV18	.	CATSFGIGGDNEQFF	TGTGCCACTTCGTTCGGGATAGGAGGGGACAATGAGCAGTTCTTC
TRBJ1-4	.	TRBV30	.	CAWRRAATNEKLFF	TGTGCCTGGAGGCGGGCTGCAACTAATGAAAAACTGTTTTTT
TRBJ1-5	.	TRBV7-2	.	CASSLVTGAGNQPQHF	TGTGCCAGCAGCTTAGTGACGGGTGCTGGCAATCAGCCCCAGCATTTT
TRBJ1-6	.	TRBV30	.	CAWGGYGVMNSPLHF	TGTGCCTGGGGAGGATATGGGGTTATGAATTCACCCCTCCACTTT
TRBJ2-5	.	TRBV30	.	CAWRLVEEQYF	TGTGCCTGGAGACTGGTGGAGGAGCAGTACTTC
TRBJ2-7	TRBD2	TRBV6-1	few	CASSERQSGRNEQYF	TGTGCCAGCAGTGAACGGCAGAGCGGGAGGAACGAGCAGTACTTC
TRBJ2-5	TRBD2	TRBV5-6	.	CASSAQLGLAEQYF	TGTGCCAGCAGCGCCCAACTTGGACTAGCGGAGCAGTACTTC
TRBJ2-1	TRBD2	TRBV4-2	.	CASSQGTSGVTYNEQFF	TGTGCCAGCAGCCAAGGGACTAGCGGGGTCACCTACAATGAGCAGTTCTTC
TRBJ2-3	TRBD2	TRBV4-2	.	CASSQESRGGPDTQYF	TGTGCCAGCAGCCAAGAAAGCCGGGGGGGACCAGATACGCAGTATTTT
TRBJ1-2	.	TRBV2	few	CATRGGWGYTF	TGTGCCACACGGGGGGGCTGGGGCTACACCTTC
TRBJ2-2	.	TRBV27	few	CASSLPKGGIAGELFF	TGTGCCAGCAGTCTCCCTAAGGGGGGGATCGCCGGGGAGCTGTTTTTT
TRBJ1-2	.	TRBV5-4	.	CASSSPGRGLGYTF	TGTGCCAGCAGCAGCCCGGGCCGAGGACTTGGCTACACCTTC
TRBJ2-2	TRBD1	TRBV6-5	.	CASSYRQGVGELFF	TGTGCCAGCAGTTACCGACAGGGAGTCGGGGAGCTGTTTTTT
TRBJ2-1	TRBD1	TRBV6-4	.	CASSDVGDRAYNEQFF	TGTGCCAGCAGTGACGTTGGGGACAGGGCATACAATGAGCAGTTCTTC
TRBJ2-7	TRBD1	TRBV7-3	.	CASSSDRGYEQYF	TGTGCCAGCAGCTCGGACAGGGGCTACGAGCAGTACTTC
TRBJ2-5	.	TRBV28	.	CASSLTGSGLYQETQYF	TGTGCCAGCAGTTTAACTGGGTCGGGACTGTACCAAGAGACCCAGTACTTC
TRBJ2-3	.	TRBV5-6	once	CASSLGPTGTDTQYF	TGTGCCAGCAGCTTGGGGCCGACAGGAACAGATACGCAGTATTTT
TRBJ2-7	.	TRBV29-1	.	CSATSGTYEQYF	TGCAGCGCTACATCAGGGACCTACGAGCAGTACTTC
TRBJ2-7	TRBD1	TRBV23-1	.	CASSQSNDRGPVRTYEQYF	TGCGCCAGCAGTCAATCGAATGACAGGGGTCCCGTTAGAACCTACGAGCAGTACTTC
TRBJ2-7	.	TRBV28	.	CASQSGQTYEQYF	TGTGCCAGTCAATCGGGACAAACCTACGAGCAGTACTTC
TRBJ2-1	.	TRBV11-2	.	CASSFSGQLSDEQFF	TGTGCCAGCAGCTTTTCCGGACAACTAAGCGATGAGCAGTTCTTC
TRBJ2-1	.	TRBV5-6	.	CASSWQLTGSSYNEQFF	TGTGCCAGCAGCTGGCAACTCACAGGGAGCTCCTACAATGAGCAGTTCTTC
TRBJ1-1	.	TRBV2	.	CASSGRQGLNTEAFF	TGTGCCAGCAGTGGTAGGCAGGGGCTAAACACTGAAGCTTTCTTC
TRBJ1-5	TRBD1	TRBV6-5	.	CASSPRQGDQPQHF	TGTGCCAGCAGCCCTCGACAGGGAGATCAGCCCCAGCATTTT
TRBJ2-7	.	TRBV28	.	CASSFLGSSTYEQYF	TGTGCCAGCAGTTTTCTCGGGAGCTCGACCTACGAGCAGTACTTC
TRBJ2-1	TRBD2	TRBV15	.	CATSRGREGHNEQFF	TGTGCCACCAGCAGAGGTCGGGAGGGCCATAATGAGCAGTTCTTC
TRBJ2-5	.	TRBV7-7	.	CASSLVGAEGTQYF	TGTGCCAGCAGCTTAGTAGGGGCCGAAGGGACCCAGTACTTC
TRBJ1-4	.	TRBV5-1	.	CASSLGQVGEKLFF	TGCGCCAGCAGCTTGGGACAGGTGGGGGAAAAACTGTTTTTT
TRBJ2-5	TRBD1	TRBV29-1	.	CSFRGQGETQYF	TGCAGCTTCAGGGGACAGGGTGAGACCCAGTACTTC
TRBJ2-2	TRBD1	TRBV6-5	once	CASSSDRAYTGELFF	TGTGCCAGCAGTTCGGACAGGGCTTACACCGGGGAGCTGTTTTTT
TRBJ2-2	.	TRBV12-5	.	CASGLDYGELFF	TGTGCTAGTGGTTTGGACTACGGGGAGCTGTTTTTT
TRBJ2-3	.	TRBV5-6	.	CASSLGSFLDTQYF	TGTGCCAGCAGCTTGGGGAGCTTCTTAGATACGCAGTATTTT
TRBJ1-5	TRBD1	TRBV6-1	few	CASSEVGTGNQPQHF	TGTGCCAGCAGTGAAGTGGGGACAGGCAATCAGCCCCAGCATTTT
TRBJ2-7	.	TRBV7-2	.	CASSSIFDSTPSFSYEQYF	TGTGCCAGCAGCTCCATATTTGACTCCACTCCTTCCTTCTCCTACGAGCAGTACTTC
TRBJ1-1	.	TRBV27	.	CASSLRGSWDFTEAFF	TGTGCCAGCAGTTTAAGGGGTAGTTGGGACTTCACTGAAGCTTTCTTT
TRBJ2-1	TRBD1	TRBV4-1	.	CASSQVRQGSHNEQFF	TGCGCCAGCAGCCAAGTGAGACAGGGGAGCCACAATGAGCAGTTCTTC
TRBJ1-4	.	TRBV12-5	.	CASGPQGFEKLFF	TGTGCTAGTGGTCCTCAGGGCTTTGAAAAACTGTTTTTT
TRBJ2-7	TRBD1	TRBV27	few	CASSLKGGPGGSSYEQYF	TGTGCCAGCAGTTTAAAAGGCGGTCCAGGGGGCTCCTCCTACGAGCAGTACTTC
TRBJ2-3	TRBD2	TRBV7-9	once	CASSPGLAVTDTQYF	TGTGCCAGCAGTCCGGGACTAGCGGTCACAGATACGCAGTATTTT
TRBJ2-3	TRBD2	TRBV7-9	.	CASSPRTSGSTDTQYF	TGTGCCAGCAGCCCCCGGACTAGCGGAAGCACAGATACGCAGTATTTT
TRBJ2-6	TRBD1	TRBV5-4	once	CASSLGDRGNSGANVLTF	TGTGCCAGCAGCTTGGGGGACAGGGGAAACTCTGGGGCCAACGTCCTGACTTTC
TRBJ2-7	.	TRBV27	.	CASRRTGKEYEQYF	TGTGCCAGCAGACGGACGGGAAAGGAGTACGAGCAGTACTTC
TRBJ1-3	.	TRBV6-5	.	CASSYSDNGNTIYF	TGTGCCAGCAGTTACTCGGACAATGGAAACACCATATATTTT
TRBJ2-5	.	TRBV6-6	.	CASSQQQGVETQYF	TGTGCCAGCAGTCAACAACAGGGAGTAGAGACCCAGTACTTC
TRBJ2-5	TRBD2	TRBV10-2	.	CASSGMPSGRAPRTQYF	TGCGCCAGCAGTGGCATGCCTAGCGGGAGGGCCCCACGGACCCAGTACTTC
TRBJ2-3	.	TRBV27	.	CASSLSADTQYF	TGTGCCAGCAGTTTATCCGCAGATACGCAGTATTTT
TRBJ2-2	TRBD1	TRBV4-1	.	CASSPTGGNTGELFF	TGCGCCAGCAGCCCTACAGGGGGAAACACCGGGGAGCTGTTTTTT